Presented here are 5 T cell receptor beta chains from one specimen sequenced in a study of T cells in localized non-small cell lung cancer. TCRdb's copy holds only in-frame clones and misses some; the assay was immunoSEQ multiplex PCR. The table lists about 19,000 clones, around nine tenths of them singletons, with about 4.3% in the top ten. The specimen was peripheral blood, collected before any cancer treatment. These receptors were taken from a male donor at least 60 years old with stage I squamous cell lung carcinoma.

The V call is TRBV7-9, the J call TRBJ2-3, with 9 nucleotides matching TRBD2. V dropped 5 bases and J dropped 2; count of bases not matched to a gene: 8. There are 16 residues in the CDR3. Germline assignment: CDR1 SEHNR and CDR2 FQNEAQ (reference sequence). CDR3 DNA sequence: TGTGCCAGCAGCCCGACCCTAGCGGGGACCACAGATACGCAGTATTTT. This encodes CASSPTLAGTTDTQYF.

This clone was counted a single time. CDR3 amino acids: CASSPYLGQQRNTIYF. As DNA, the CDR3 is TGTGCCAGCAGCCCCTATCTGGGACAGCAAAGAAACACCATATATTTT. The J gene is TRBJ1-3, the V gene TRBV16; the match to TRBD1 covers 7 bases. Losses at the gene ends were 4 bases for V and 5 bases for J; bases not matched to a gene: 11. Germline V gene sequence: CDR1 KGHSY, CDR2 FQNENV. The CDR3 consists of 16 residues. The whole variable domain, remainder taken from reference TRBV16 and TRBJ1-3, is GEEVAQTPKHLVRGEGQKAKLYCAPIKGHSYVFWYQQVLKNEFKFLISFQNENVFDETGMPKERFSAKCLPNSPCSLEIQATKLEDSAVYFCASSPYLGQQRNTIYFGEGSWLTVV.

The chain couples TRBV7-2 to TRBJ2-5, with D maybe TRBD2 (6 bases). V was shortened by 2 bases and J by 1 base, with 14 bases between the two germline ends. This CDR3 comprises 16 residues. CDR1 SGHTA and CDR2 FQGNSA come from the germline V gene. The CDR3, as DNA: TGTGCCAGCAGCTTATGGGGGGAGACGGGCCAAGAGACCCAGTACTTC. Translating gives CASSLWGETGQETQYF.

The gene calls are TRBV4-3 and TRBJ2-1; D possibly matches TRBD1 or TRBD2 (5 bases each). Trimming cost V 0 bases and J 9 bases, with 12 bases left between them. This CDR3 is built from 14 residues. Germline V gene sequence: CDR1 LGHNA, CDR2 YSLEER. CDR3 protein: CASSQDPWGSEQFF. In DNA form, the CDR3 reads TGCGCCAGCAGCCAAGATCCCTGGGGGTCTGAGCAGTTCTTC.

The genes are TRBV6-5 and TRBJ2-5, with 8 nucleotides matching TRBD1. The CDR3 totals 14 residues. Germline-derived CDR1 and CDR2 are MNHEY and SVGAGI. The V and J ends lost 6 bases and 5 bases, in that order; junction bases with no gene match: 8. In DNA form, the CDR3 reads TGTGCCAGCAGAGTGACAGGGGAGGCCGAGACCCAGTACTTC. Translating it yields CASRVTGEAETQYF.